The clone carrying this T cell receptor (beta chain) appeared many times. Its antigen is unidentified. The unsorted libraries were generated from a total of 2 million PBMCs, which had been stored in RNAlater at -80 C. Each TCR transcript was tagged with a 10-nucleotide random UMI during 5'RACE. Every sequencing run generated over 180 million TCR-beta sequences from 15-18 subjects. MiXCR, applied by TCRdb to the 5' RACE reads, yields one record per CDR3 protein. The table has around 60,000 distinct CDR3 sequences, 3% to 4% seen once. The source of the sample is a study of neurological immune-mediated disorders. Study-wide results and caveats: The phylogenetic placement of 18 of 34 multiple sclerosis patients' repertoires in one related-CDR3 cluster constitutes a possible signature.

Material: PBMCs. This sequence originates from a woman aged 60-75 years with multiple sclerosis.

In DNA, the CDR3 is TGTGCCAGCAGCTTGGTTAGCGGGAGTGAGCAGTTCTTC. This gives the protein CASSLVSGSEQFF. The chain recombines TRBV5-6 with TRBJ2-1, with TRBD2 identical over 9 bases. With V trimmed by 0 bases and J by 9 bases, 1 base remained unmatched. This CDR3 is 13 amino acids long. The V gene's germline CDR1 is SGHDT and CDR2 YYEEEE.